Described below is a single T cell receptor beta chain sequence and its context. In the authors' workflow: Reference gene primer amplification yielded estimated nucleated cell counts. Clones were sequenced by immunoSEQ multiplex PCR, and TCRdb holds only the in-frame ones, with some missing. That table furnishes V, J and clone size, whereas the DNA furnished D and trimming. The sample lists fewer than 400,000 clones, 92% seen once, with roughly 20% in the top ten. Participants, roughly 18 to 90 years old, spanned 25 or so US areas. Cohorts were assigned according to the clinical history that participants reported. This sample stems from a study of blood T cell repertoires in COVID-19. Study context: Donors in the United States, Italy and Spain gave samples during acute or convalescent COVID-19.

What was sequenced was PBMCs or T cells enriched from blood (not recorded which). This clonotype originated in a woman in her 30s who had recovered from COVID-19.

CDR3 protein: CATRTGIDEAFF. The CDR3 DNA reads as TGTGCCACCCGGACAGGGATTGATGAAGCTTTCTTT. The chain uses TRBV2 and TRBJ1-1; 8 nucleotides agree with TRBD1. The CDR3 spans 12 residues. CDR1 and CDR2 (germline): SNHLY, FYNNEI. The junction had 8 bases not matched to a gene; V was cut back by 10 bases and J by 7 bases.